These T cell receptor beta chains were read from a single sample in a study of blood T cell repertoires in COVID-19. TCRdb's table, derived via immunoSEQ multiplex PCR, lists solely in-frame clones and lacks some. Among approximately 110,000 clones listed, about 85% were seen once. The specimen sequenced was peripheral blood. The receptors were gathered from a man in his forties or fifties with acute or convalescent COVID-19. The CDR3 runs from the conserved cysteine through the conserved F or W. D genes are given only for firm matches. Only some rows state a clone size, as once, few, many or a class for expanded clones.

V gene: TRBV7-9
clone size: -
D gene: -
J gene: TRBJ2-3
CDR3 DNA: TGTGCCACCGGAGAAGATACGCAGTATTTT
CDR3 protein: CATGEDTQYF

V gene: TRBV11-2
clone size: -
D gene: -
J gene: TRBJ2-7
CDR3 DNA: TGTGCCAGCAGCTTAGTAATCCACGAGCAGTACTTC
CDR3 protein: CASSLVIHEQYF

V gene: TRBV10-3
clone size: few
D gene: -
J gene: TRBJ2-3
CDR3 DNA: TGTGCCATCAGCACATTTAGCGGTTCCACAGATACGCAGTATTTT
CDR3 protein: CAISTFSGSTDTQYF

V gene: TRBV13
clone size: -
D gene: -
J gene: TRBJ2-7
CDR3 DNA: TGTGCCAGCAGCGGAACGACAGCCACTCCGCACGAGCAGTACTTC
CDR3 protein: CASSGTTATPHEQYF

V gene: TRBV25-1
clone size: -
D gene: -
J gene: TRBJ1-2
CDR3 DNA: TGTGCCAGCAGTGATCAGGGAACGTATGGCTACACCTTC
CDR3 protein: CASSDQGTYGYTF

V gene: TRBV7-2
clone size: once
D gene: TRBD2
J gene: TRBJ2-5
CDR3 DNA: TGTGCCAGCAGCTTGGGCGGGGGGTACCAAGAGACCCAGTACTTC
CDR3 protein: CASSLGGGYQETQYF

V gene: TRBV6-2/TRBV6-3
clone size: -
D gene: TRBD1
J gene: TRBJ2-7
CDR3 DNA: TGTGCCAGCACCCCCCGGACAGGTTACTACGAGCAGTACTTC
CDR3 protein: CASTPRTGYYEQYF

V gene: TRBV11-2
clone size: -
D gene: -
J gene: TRBJ1-2
CDR3 DNA: TGTGCCAGCAGCTTAGGGCGGCAGAACTATGGCTACACCTTC
CDR3 protein: CASSLGRQNYGYTF

V gene: TRBV27
clone size: once
D gene: -
J gene: TRBJ2-3
CDR3 DNA: TGTGCCAGCAGTTTATCGGCGGGTAGCACAGATACGCAGTATTTT
CDR3 protein: CASSLSAGSTDTQYF

V gene: TRBV14
clone size: -
D gene: TRBD1
J gene: TRBJ1-2
CDR3 DNA: TGTGCCAGCAGCGTCAATGACAGGGGACGATATGGCTACACCTTC
CDR3 protein: CASSVNDRGRYGYTF

V gene: TRBV9
clone size: -
D gene: -
J gene: TRBJ1-1
CDR3 DNA: TGTGCCAGCACGGGGAGGAACACTGAAGCTTTCTTT
CDR3 protein: CASTGRNTEAFF

V gene: TRBV5-1
clone size: -
D gene: TRBD1
J gene: TRBJ2-2
CDR3 DNA: TGCGCCAGCAGCTTGAAAGGGGGCGGGAACACCGGGGAGCTGTTTTTT
CDR3 protein: CASSLKGGGNTGELFF

V gene: TRBV7-9
clone size: once
D gene: TRBD1
J gene: TRBJ1-1
CDR3 DNA: TGTGCCAGCAGCCTTAGAGGGACAGGGGTCGGCTCTGAAGCTTTCTTT
CDR3 protein: CASSLRGTGVGSEAFF

V gene: TRBV27
clone size: -
D gene: -
J gene: TRBJ2-7
CDR3 DNA: TGTGCCAGCAGTCCAGGGTGGACGGTTAGCTCCTACGAGCAGTACTTC
CDR3 protein: CASSPGWTVSSYEQYF

V gene: TRBV27
clone size: -
D gene: -
J gene: TRBJ2-6
CDR3 DNA: TGTGCCAGCAGTCTCCTGTCTGGGGCCAACGTCCTGACTTTC
CDR3 protein: CASSLLSGANVLTF

V gene: TRBV6-4
clone size: -
D gene: TRBD1
J gene: TRBJ2-6
CDR3 DNA: TGTGCCAGCAGTCGCTCGGGACAGTCCAACTCTGGGGCCAACGTCCTGACTTTC
CDR3 protein: CASSRSGQSNSGANVLTF

V gene: TRBV7-9
clone size: -
D gene: -
J gene: TRBJ2-7
CDR3 DNA: TGTGCCAGCAGCTTAGCGGGTACAGGGTCCCACGAGCAGTACTTC
CDR3 protein: CASSLAGTGSHEQYF

V gene: TRBV10-3
clone size: few
D gene: -
J gene: TRBJ2-7
CDR3 DNA: TGTGCCATCAGTGACCGAGGACAGCAGAATTCCTACGAGCAGTACTTC
CDR3 protein: CAISDRGQQNSYEQYF

V gene: TRBV4-2
clone size: -
D gene: -
J gene: TRBJ2-3
CDR3 DNA: TGTGCCAGCAGCCGAACCGGGACTCTTAGCACAGATACGCAGTATTTT
CDR3 protein: CASSRTGTLSTDTQYF

V gene: TRBV24-1
clone size: -
D gene: -
J gene: TRBJ2-1
CDR3 DNA: TGTGCCACCAGTGATTTGGACGACAAATCCCCTAACAATGAGCAGTTCTTC
CDR3 protein: CATSDLDDKSPNNEQFF

V gene: TRBV15
clone size: -
D gene: -
J gene: TRBJ2-7
CDR3 DNA: TGTGCCACCAGCACTGGGGAACAGGGCGCCTACGAGCAGTACTTC
CDR3 protein: CATSTGEQGAYEQYF

V gene: TRBV19
clone size: -
D gene: -
J gene: TRBJ2-6
CDR3 DNA: TGTGCCAGTAGTATAAGCTACGCCAACGTCCTGACTTTC
CDR3 protein: CASSISYANVLTF

V gene: TRBV2
clone size: -
D gene: TRBD1
J gene: TRBJ2-7
CDR3 DNA: TGTGCCAGCAGTCCAGGGGGCTACGAGCAGTACTTC
CDR3 protein: CASSPGGYEQYF

V gene: TRBV6-4
clone size: -
D gene: TRBD2
J gene: TRBJ2-3
CDR3 DNA: TGTGCCAGCAGCAAAGTCGAGCGGGGGGCCTGTGACACGCAGTATTTT
CDR3 protein: CASSKVERGACDTQYF

V gene: TRBV13
clone size: -
D gene: -
J gene: TRBJ1-1
CDR3 DNA: TGTGCCAGCAGCTTAGGCTCCGTGGCACTGAACACTGAAGCTTTCTTT
CDR3 protein: CASSLGSVALNTEAFF

V gene: TRBV24-1
clone size: -
D gene: -
J gene: TRBJ2-1
CDR3 DNA: TGTGCCACCAGTGATTTGCAGGATGCGAAGCAGGGTGGAAATGAGCAGTTCTTC
CDR3 protein: CATSDLQDAKQGGNEQFF

V gene: TRBV7-2
clone size: -
D gene: -
J gene: TRBJ1-5
CDR3 DNA: TGTGCCAGCAGCTTAGTTAGGGGTCAGCCCCAGCATTTT
CDR3 protein: CASSLVRGQPQHF

V gene: TRBV5-6
clone size: -
D gene: TRBD1
J gene: TRBJ1-5
CDR3 DNA: TGTGCCAGCAGCCTTCGGACAGGTCAAGGGCAGCCCCAGCATTTT
CDR3 protein: CASSLRTGQGQPQHF